Presented here are 17 T cell receptor beta chains from one specimen sequenced in a study of Ad26.COV2.S vaccination and SARS-CoV-2 variants (dated by TCRdb to about 2021). This specimen's treatment or condition label, per the study, means: roughly 18 received Ad26.COV2.S at low or high dose, single or two shots; several received placebo; per-sample allocation not given. For vaccine and placebo recipients, repertoires were sequenced using samples collected on day 63 after the first injection. Libraries were built with the immunoSEQ multiplex PCR assay. The immuneACCESS repertoire file appears here via TCRdb, limited to in-frame rearrangements. These files lack a portion of the clones; in checked studies, under half of the deficit traces to unresolved V genes, and the cause of the others is not known. In this sample the table shows more than 300,000 clones, 65% to 90% of which occur a single time. The ten top clones hold about 10% of the sample.

The material sequenced was peripheral blood, taken in a trial of Ad26.COV2.S vaccine versus placebo. The origin of the receptors is a person between 18 and 65 years old who received the Ad26.COV2.S COVID-19 vaccine or a placebo.

This sequence joins TRBV27 and TRBJ2-4; D is unclear. The length of the CDR3 is 12 residues. From germline, CDR1 is MNHEY and CDR2 SMNVEV (reference sequence). Trimming stripped 11 bases from V and 2 bases from J, with 10 bases between. This CDR3 reads CASLGPKNIQYF. CDR3 nucleotides: TGTGCCTCCCTCGGGCCCAAAAACATTCAGTACTTC.

The chain joins TRBV27 to TRBJ1-3; 9 nucleotides agree with TRBD1. Germline V lookup: CDR1 MNHEY, CDR2 SMNVEV (reference sequence). V was pared by 4 bases and J by 3 bases, with 4 bases of the junction left unmatched. The CDR3 is made up of 15 amino acids. The chain's CDR3 is CASSSTGGGGNTIYF. CDR3 sequence (DNA): TGTGCCAGCAGTTCGACAGGGGGAGGTGGAAACACCATATATTTT.

The chain carries TRBV3-1 (or the pseudogene TRBV3-2) and TRBJ1-1; possibly TRBD1 for D (5 bases). This CDR3 spans 13 amino acids. The V and J ends lost 0 bases and 5 bases respectively, with 7 bases between them. Germline CDR1 LGHDT, CDR2 YNNKEL (reference sequence). CDR3 sequence: CASSQERGTEAFF. The DNA for the CDR3 is TGTGCCAGCAGCCAAGAGAGGGGTACTGAAGCTTTCTTT.

This rearrangement joins TRBV28 to TRBJ2-5; TRBD1 might be the D (5 bases). CDR1 is MDHEN, CDR2 SYDVKM, per germline. CDR3 size: 15 residues. V was trimmed by 1 base and J by 2 bases, leaving 11 bases between them. CDR3 in DNA: TGTGCCAGCAGTTTATCGATGGCAGGGCAAGAGACCCAGTACTTC. It yields the protein CASSLSMAGQETQYF.

The chain couples TRBV2 to TRBJ1-5; unclear D gene. The CDR3 is 11 amino acids. V dropped 6 bases and J dropped 9 bases, with 9 bases sitting between them. The germline V gene encodes CDR1 SNHLY and CDR2 FYNNEI. The DNA for the CDR3 is TGTGCCAGCAGCGACGGTCGGCCCCAGCATTTT. Protein: CASSDGRPQHF.

The rearrangement links TRBV3-1 (or the pseudogene TRBV3-2) to TRBJ1-1; D unclear. Germline lookup yields CDR1 LGHDT and CDR2 YNNKEL (reference sequence). Trimming stripped 8 bases from V and 7 bases from J, with 14 bases between. There are 12 residues in the CDR3. The CDR3 DNA reads as TGTGCCAGCTCGTACAGCTCCAATGAAGCTTTCTTT. This translates into CASSYSSNEAFF.

This chain connects TRBV7-2 to TRBJ1-1; tentative D call: TRBD1 (6 bases). Germline CDR1 reads SGHTA; CDR2 reads FQGNSA. The CDR3 runs to 13 residues. Trimming shortened V by 4 bases and J by 5 bases, and 11 bases separated the two germline ends. CDR3 DNA sequence: TGTGCCAGCAGCTCAGGGGTGCGGACTGAAGCTTTCTTT. As protein: CASSSGVRTEAFF.

The gene calls are TRBV28 and TRBJ1-3, with D hard to call. The V gene's germline CDR1 is MDHEN and CDR2 SYDVKM. The CDR3 has 13 residues. Deletions cut 8 bases from V and 2 bases from J, with 10 bases between. The CDR3 sequence is CASRWGAGNTIYF. The DNA of the CDR3 is TGTGCCAGCCGATGGGGAGCTGGAAACACCATATATTTT.

The rearrangement joins TRBV3-1 (or the pseudogene TRBV3-2) to TRBJ2-4; 9 nucleotides match TRBD2. Germline V gene data show CDR1 as LGHDT and CDR2 as YNNKEL (reference sequence). Unmatched junction bases numbered 8, after V lost 0 bases and J lost 8 bases. The CDR3 length is 16 residues. CDR3 DNA: TGTGCCAGCAGCCAAGATCGGCGGGGGGGCCGGGACATTCAGTACTTC. This translates into CASSQDRRGGRDIQYF.

The rearrangement uses TRBV19 and TRBJ1-2; D is unresolved. The CDR3 contains 14 residues. Germline values: CDR1 LNHDA, CDR2 SQIVND (reference sequence). V was clipped by 5 bases and J by 0 bases, with 10 bases between them. CDR3 sequence reads: CASSPLPPNYGYTF. As DNA, the CDR3 is TGTGCCAGTAGTCCCCTCCCGCCTAACTATGGCTACACCTTC.

The CDR3: CASSDGSRAFYGYTF. In nucleotides, the CDR3 is TGTGCCAGCAGTGACGGTTCCCGGGCCTTTTATGGCTACACCTTC. The chain carries TRBV25-1 and TRBJ1-2; D call uncertain. The CDR3 sequence is 15 residues long. V was pared by 3 bases and J by 5 bases, with 16 bases between. Germline V gene sequence: CDR1 MGHDK, CDR2 SYGVNS.

CDR3 region: CASSYNGLQQNTEAFF. CDR3 bases: TGTGCCAGCAGTTACAATGGTTTACAGCAGAACACTGAAGCTTTCTTT. The chain has TRBV6-5 and TRBJ1-1; no firm D call. The CDR3 sequence is 16 residues long. V lost 2 bases and J 1 base, leaving 14 bases between the germline ends. Per germline, CDR1 MNHEY and CDR2 SVGAGI.

This clone has at least ten counts. The chain carries TRBV19 and TRBJ2-3, with 9 bases matching TRBD1. CDR3 size: 14 residues. Trimming at V came to 5 bases and at J to 5 bases, leaving 5 bases not matched to a gene. Germline CDR1 reads LNHDA; CDR2 reads SQIVND (reference sequence). This CDR3 reads CASSSWTGEDTQYF. The CDR3 nucleotides read TGTGCCAGTAGTTCATGGACAGGGGAAGATACGCAGTATTTT.

The V call is TRBV7-3, the J call TRBJ2-1; 8 bases are shared with TRBD2. Germline V CDR1 and CDR2: SGHTA, FQGTGA. The junction had 6 bases not matched to a gene; V was cut back by 1 base and J by 4 bases. The CDR3 loop spans 16 amino acids. The CDR3 is CASSLRASGLYNEQFF. DNA for the CDR3: TGTGCCAGCAGCTTAAGGGCTAGCGGGCTGTACAATGAGCAGTTCTTC.

V is TRBV2 and J is TRBJ1-2; possible D gene TRBD1, 5 bases. This CDR3 has 12 residues. V dropped 4 bases and J dropped 9 bases, with 12 bases sitting between them. Germline CDR1 is SNHLY and CDR2 is FYNNEI. The CDR3 is CASSGQGGRYTF. CDR3 nucleotides: TGTGCCAGCAGTGGCCAGGGTGGGCGCTACACCTTC. The complete variable domain, with remaining parts taken from reference TRBV2 and TRBJ1-2, reads EPEVTQTPSHQVTQMGQEVILRCVPISNHLYFYWYRQILGQKVEFLVSFYNNEISEKSEIFDDQFSVERPDGSNFTLKIRSTKLEDSAMYFCASSGQGGRYTFGSGTRLTVV.

This clone turned up a few times. One end of the junction does not line up with germline, which may come from a read error. This sequence joins TRBV10-1 and TRBJ2-1; 13 bases line up with TRBD2. Looked up from germline, CDR1 is WNHNN and CDR2 is SYGVQD (reference sequence). CDR3 size: 13 residues. CDR3 protein: CASSETSGGAEVF. CDR3 sequence (DNA): TGCGCCAGCAGTGAGACTAGCGGGGGGGCTGAGGTCTTC.

The chain employs TRBV4-3 and TRBJ2-1; the D gene is possibly TRBD2 (6 bases). From germline, CDR1 is LGHNA and CDR2 YSLEER. V was cut by 2 bases and J by 5 bases, with 10 bases left in between. CDR3 length: 14 residues. CDR3 residues: CASSQPSEDNEQFF. In DNA form, the CDR3 reads TGCGCCAGCAGCCAACCTAGCGAAGACAATGAGCAGTTCTTC.